One sample yielded the 25 T cell receptor beta chains listed below, sequenced in a study of T cell repertoires in cytomegalovirus infection. These receptors have no identified antigens. Each CDR3 protein is one row after TCRdb ran MiXCR on the reads. The table has 900,000 to 950,000 distinct CDR3 sequences, approximately 33% seen once; the top ten hold under 15%. The specimen comprised cultured CD8+ T cells from PBMCs, sampled from culture after CMV antigen stimulation. These receptors were obtained from a human donor in good health (CMV status not recorded). Some clones in this sample may be carry-over from other donors' samples.

This clonotype was counted only a few times. V is TRBV12-3 or TRBV12-4 and J is TRBJ2-3, with a weak D call TRBD1 (5 bases). The CDR3 consists of 16 residues. The ends were cut back, 3 bases at V and 4 bases at J, with 17 bases in the middle. The CDR3 nucleotides are TGTGCCAGCAGTTTCGAGGCAGGGTGGTTGGCAGATACGCAGTATTTT. Encoded protein: CASSFEAGWLADTQYF.

In this sample, this clonotype turned up a few times. The rearrangement links TRBV3-1 to TRBJ2-7; D may be TRBD1 (5 bases). V dropped 3 bases and J dropped 1 base, with 13 bases sitting between them. Germline V lookup: CDR1 LGHDT, CDR2 YNNKEL (reference sequence). This CDR3 is built from 15 residues. The chain's CDR3 is CASSQTAGLSYEQYF. The CDR3 nucleotides read TGTGCCAGCAGCCAGACAGCCGGGCTTTCCTACGAGCAGTACTTC.

J is TRBJ1-5 and V is TRBV2; 9 bases fit TRBD1. The V gene end was trimmed by 6 bases and the J gene end by 7 bases; junction bases not matched to a gene: 10. CDR1 and CDR2 (germline): SNHLY, FYNNEI. This CDR3 has 15 residues. In nucleotides, the CDR3 is TGTGCCAGCAGAACTTTGACAGGGGGAGACCAGCCCCAGCATTTT. Amino acid sequence: CASRTLTGGDQPQHF.

V and J are TRBV4-1 and TRBJ2-7; TRBD1 agrees at 7 bases. The CDR3 runs to 16 residues. Germline V gene data show CDR1 as MGHRA and CDR2 as YSYEKL. Unmatched junction bases numbered 8, after V lost 1 base and J lost 2 bases. CDR3 sequence reads: CASSQVRWGQTYEQYF. CDR3 coding DNA: TGCGCCAGCAGCCAAGTTAGATGGGGACAGACCTACGAGCAGTACTTC.

The chain carries TRBV19 and TRBJ2-2, with D perhaps TRBD2 (6 bases). Germline values: CDR1 LNHDA, CDR2 SQIVND (reference sequence). V lost 3 bases to trimming and J lost 6 bases, with 11 bases between them. The CDR3 length is 14 residues. CDR3 protein: CASSMEGLAGELFF. The CDR3 nucleotides read TGTGCCAGTAGTATGGAGGGTTTGGCCGGGGAGCTGTTTTTT.

The J gene is TRBJ2-1, the V gene TRBV6-5, with D uncertain. V gave up 2 bases and J gave up 13 bases, with 9 bases separating them. The CDR3 has 11 residues. Germline-derived CDR1 and CDR2 are MNHEY and SVGAGI. The CDR3 spells CASSYGTDQFF. CDR3 coding DNA: TGTGCCAGCAGTTACGGCACGGACCAGTTCTTC.

This clonotype has more than one count but fewer than ten. The genes are TRBV12-3 or TRBV12-4 and TRBJ2-1, with D unresolved. CDR3 length equals 13 residues. Trimming took 3 bases from V and 6 from J, leaving 9 bases between them. In DNA, the CDR3 is TGTGCCAGCAGTTTTTCCCTTTCCAATGAGCAGTTCTTC. Protein product: CASSFSLSNEQFF.

The CDR3 loop reads CASSFIPPEEQYF. CDR3 sequence (DNA): TGTGCCAGCAGTTTTATTCCCCCAGAGGAGCAGTACTTC. The rearrangement uses TRBV27 and TRBJ2-7; D gene uncertain. This CDR3 region has 13 residues. The germline CDR1 and CDR2 sequences are MNHEY and SMNVEV (reference sequence). V was pared by 3 bases and J by 7 bases, with 13 bases between.

This clonotype turned up a few times. The V gene is TRBV7-9, the J gene TRBJ2-2; D uncertain. Germline-derived CDR1 and CDR2 are SEHNR and FQNEAQ (reference sequence). The CDR3 totals 17 residues. The V end lost 0 bases, the J end lost 4 bases, and 15 bases lay between the germline ends. The DNA for the CDR3 is TGTGCCAGCAGCTTAGCCACGGATACCGTGTTCACCGGGGAGCTGTTTTTT. This encodes CASSLATDTVFTGELFF.

This clonotype was detected many times. The V call is TRBV19, the J call TRBJ2-3, with D hard to call. V lost 3 bases to trimming and J lost 5 bases, with 6 bases between them. The germline V gene encodes CDR1 LNHDA and CDR2 SQIVND (reference sequence). The CDR3 consists of 12 residues. The DNA of the CDR3 is TGTGCCAGTAGTATCTTCAAAGATACGCAGTATTTT. Translating it yields CASSIFKDTQYF.

This clonotype was seen at least ten times. The V and J genes are TRBV7-6 and TRBJ2-2; tentative D call: TRBD2 (7 bases). V was shortened by 0 bases and J by 1 base, with 15 bases between the two germline ends. The germline CDR1 and CDR2 sequences are SGHVS and FNYEAQ. The CDR3 sequence is 18 residues long. The CDR3, as DNA: TGTGCCAGCAGCTTAGCGCTCGGCGGGGGCCTGAACACCGGGGAGCTGTTTTTT. This codes for CASSLALGGGLNTGELFF. Variable domain in full (rest from reference TRBV7-6 and TRBJ2-2): GAGVSQSPRYKVTKRGQDVALRCDPISGHVSLYWYRQALGQGPEFLTYFNYEAQQDKSGLPNDRFSAERPEGSISTLTIQRTEQRDSAMYRCASSLALGGGLNTGELFFGEGSRLTVL.

The sample holds a few counts of this clonotype. The V call is TRBV4-3, the J call TRBJ2-2; possible D gene TRBD1, 6 bases. Between the trimmed V and J ends, which lost 1 base and 6 bases, there was a span of 12 bases. The CDR3 totals 15 residues. Germline-derived CDR1 and CDR2 are LGHNA and YSLEER. The CDR3 DNA reads TGCGCCAGCAGCCAAGCCTTACAGGGCCCCGGGGAGCTGTTTTTT. This encodes CASSQALQGPGELFF.

This clonotype was found once. The chain recombines TRBV7-9 with TRBJ2-6; maybe TRBD1 (7 bases). Per the germline V gene, CDR1 is SEHNR and CDR2 is FQNEAQ (reference sequence). This CDR3 comprises 14 residues. CDR3 residues: CASRGDSGANVLTF. CDR3 DNA sequence: TGTGCTTCCAGGGGGGATTCTGGGGCCAACGTCCTGACTTTC.

This clonotype was seen a handful of times. The chain recombines TRBV5-1 with TRBJ1-6; D uncertain. V was pared by 4 bases and J by 3 bases, with 14 bases between. The CDR3 totals 16 residues. Germline CDR1 SGHRS, CDR2 YFSETQ. CDR3 DNA: TGCGCCAGCAGCGCCACCGGGCCCGGCTATAATTCACCCCTCCACTTT. This codes for CASSATGPGYNSPLHF. Combining the CDR3 with reference TRBV5-1 and TRBJ1-6 gives the whole variable domain KAGVTQTPRYLIKTRGQQVTLSCSPISGHRSVSWYQQTPGQGLQFLFEYFSETQRNKGNFPGRFSGRQFSNSRSEMNVSTLELGDSALYLCASSATGPGYNSPLHFGNGTRLTVT.

This clonotype was seen a handful of times. The chain uses TRBV7-2 and TRBJ1-2; 7 bases map to TRBD1. Germline CDR1 and CDR2: SGHTA and FQGNSA. V gave up 4 bases and J gave up 6 bases; unmatched junction bases: 14. The CDR3 extends over 16 amino acids. The CDR3 nucleotides are TGTGCCAGCAGCTCAACGATCCGGGACAGTGGGCATGGCTACACCTTC. It codes for CASSSTIRDSGHGYTF.

The chain employs TRBV4-1 and TRBJ1-1, with no clear D. Trimming removed 2 bases at V and 7 bases at J, with 17 bases between. The CDR3 loop spans 15 amino acids. Germline loops: CDR1 MGHRA, CDR2 YSYEKL. The DNA of the CDR3 is TGCGCCAGCAGCCAAACCCCTCACGCGGGAATTGAAGCTTTCTTT. Its translation: CASSQTPHAGIEAFF.

Only one count was recorded for this clonotype. The V gene is TRBV20-1, the J gene TRBJ2-7; unclear D gene. Germline V gene lookup returns CDR1 DFQATT and CDR2 SNEGSKA (reference sequence). The V end lost 6 bases, the J end lost 3 bases, and 12 bases lay between the germline ends. This CDR3 has 12 amino acids. The CDR3 region is CSAPGPLYEQYV. The CDR3 DNA is TGCAGTGCCCCCGGCCCCCTCTACGAGCAGTACGTC.

This sequence joins TRBV5-4 and TRBJ2-1, with D perhaps TRBD1 or TRBD2 (5 bases each). The CDR3 runs to 14 residues. Germline CDR1 is SGHNT and CDR2 is YYREEE (reference sequence). Deletions cut 4 bases from V and 3 bases from J, with 11 bases between. CDR3 DNA sequence: TGTGCCAGCAGCATGACTGGGGGCTACAATGAGCAGTTCTTC. It translates to CASSMTGGYNEQFF.

This clonotype was counted only a few times. This chain connects TRBV28 to TRBJ1-1; 12 bases line up with TRBD1. This CDR3 spans 16 amino acids. Germline trimming cut 3 bases from V and 5 bases from J; bases unmatched to any gene: 7. Germline V CDR1 and CDR2: MDHEN, SYDVKM. This CDR3 reads CASSFVGQGAKTEAFF. CDR3 bases: TGTGCCAGCAGTTTTGTGGGACAGGGGGCAAAAACTGAAGCTTTCTTT. Variable domain in full (rest from reference TRBV28 and TRBJ1-1): DVKVTQSSRYLVKRTGEKVFLECVQDMDHENMFWYRQDPGLGLRLIYFSYDVKMKEKGDIPEGYSVSREKKERFSLILESASTNQTSMYLCASSFVGQGAKTEAFFGQGTRLTVV.

This clonotype has a handful of counts. The chain recombines TRBV4-1 with TRBJ2-2; 7 bases match TRBD1. The CDR3 is 16 residues long. After removal of 2 bases from V and 0 bases from J, the junction contained 3 bases not matched to a gene. The germline gives CDR1 MGHRA, CDR2 YSYEKL. The CDR3 DNA reads as TGCGCCAGCAGCCAATCTAGGGGGCCGAACACCGGGGAGCTGTTTTTT. Encoded protein: CASSQSRGPNTGELFF.

In regard to this clonotype: A read error is possible here, since a much larger clone lies one base away. The CDR3 DNA reads as TGTGCCAGCAGCGTAGGACGGGGTGGGGATGGATACGAGCAGTACTTC. It encodes CASSVGRGGDGYEQYF. J is TRBJ2-7 and V is TRBV7-7, with D maybe TRBD2 (5 bases). The CDR3 totals 16 residues. The V end lost 5 bases, the J end lost 4 bases, and 21 bases lay between the germline ends. Germline CDR1 is SSHAT and CDR2 is FNYEAQ (reference sequence).

This clonotype has more than one count but fewer than ten. The genes are TRBV6-1 and TRBJ2-7, with D perhaps being TRBD1 or TRBD2 (6 bases each). The CDR3 totals 15 residues. V shed 3 bases and J shed 0 bases, with 12 bases lying between them. From germline, CDR1 is MNHNS and CDR2 SASEGT. The CDR3: CASSEGGYISYEQYV. The CDR3 DNA is TGTGCCAGCAGTGAGGGGGGCTACATCTCCTACGAGCAGTACGTC.

V is TRBV7-6 and J is TRBJ2-2, with D unclear. In germline, CDR1 is SGHVS, CDR2 FNYEAQ. Trimming cost V 5 bases and J 7 bases, with 8 bases left between them. The CDR3 sequence is 12 residues long. Written as DNA, the CDR3 is TGTGCCAGCAGCCCGGGTGACGGGGAGCTGTTTTTT. Protein sequence: CASSPGDGELFF.

The chain's CDR3 is CASSLLTSGGNEQFF. CDR3 DNA: TGTGCCAGCAGTTTACTTACTAGCGGGGGAAATGAGCAGTTCTTC. The gene calls are TRBV12-3 or TRBV12-4 and TRBJ2-1; 11 bases map to TRBD2. Unmatched junction bases numbered 4, after V lost 2 bases and J lost 7 bases. The CDR3 is 15 residues long.

This clonotype appeared once. The V and J genes are TRBV19 and TRBJ1-5, with no clear D. The CDR3 is 14 amino acids. CDR1 is LNHDA, CDR2 SQIVND, per germline (reference sequence). V gave up 3 bases and J gave up 5 bases, with 11 bases separating them. The CDR3 coding sequence is TGTGCCAGTAGTATCAGGAGGGTGGATCAGCCCCAGCATTTT. This encodes CASSIRRVDQPQHF.